This entry is about one T cell receptor beta chain. This entry is derived from a study of blood T cell repertoires in COVID-19. Turning to the study itself: T cells, B-cell-depleted T cells, or PBMCs provided the cDNA or gDNA that served as material.

Profiling relied on immunoSEQ multiplex PCR, and the TCRdb table lists in-frame clones only, not all of them. The sample holds approximately 32,000 clones, about 91% seen once. The junction had 10 bases not matched to a gene; V was cut back by 4 bases and J by 6 bases. The CDR3 extends over 15 amino acids. CDR1 and CDR2 from the germline V gene are SGHDT and YYEEEE. The rearrangement joins TRBV5-6 to TRBJ2-3; 8 nucleotides line up with TRBD2. The TCR comes from a woman aged 70-85 years with active COVID-19. The specimen was peripheral blood. The CDR3 DNA reads as TGTGCCAGCAGCCGATTCCGGGGGGGCCAGGATACGCAGTATTTT. Translating it yields CASSRFRGGQDTQYF.